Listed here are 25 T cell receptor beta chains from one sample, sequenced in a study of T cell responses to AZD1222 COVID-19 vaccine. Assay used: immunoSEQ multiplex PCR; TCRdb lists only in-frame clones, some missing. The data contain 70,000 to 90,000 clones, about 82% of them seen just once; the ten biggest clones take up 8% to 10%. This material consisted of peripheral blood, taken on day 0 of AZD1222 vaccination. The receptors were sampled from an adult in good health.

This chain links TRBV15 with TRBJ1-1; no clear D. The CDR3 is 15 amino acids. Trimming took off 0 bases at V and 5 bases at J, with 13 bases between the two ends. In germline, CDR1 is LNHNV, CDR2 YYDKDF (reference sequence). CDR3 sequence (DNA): TGTGCCACCAGCAGAGATCTGGGCCTCGAGACTGAAGCTTTCTTT. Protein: CATSRDLGLETEAFF.

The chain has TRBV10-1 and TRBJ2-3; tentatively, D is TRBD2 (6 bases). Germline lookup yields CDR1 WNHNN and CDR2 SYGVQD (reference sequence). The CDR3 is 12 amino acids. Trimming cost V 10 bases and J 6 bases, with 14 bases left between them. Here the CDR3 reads CATGSGFDTQYF. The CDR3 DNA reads TGCGCCACGGGGAGCGGGTTCGATACGCAGTATTTT.

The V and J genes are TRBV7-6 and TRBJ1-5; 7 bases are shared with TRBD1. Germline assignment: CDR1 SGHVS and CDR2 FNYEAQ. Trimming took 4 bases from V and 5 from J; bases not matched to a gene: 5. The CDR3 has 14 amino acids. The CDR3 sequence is CASSSRTGDQPQHF. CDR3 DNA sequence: TGTGCCAGCAGCTCAAGGACAGGCGATCAGCCCCAGCATTTT.

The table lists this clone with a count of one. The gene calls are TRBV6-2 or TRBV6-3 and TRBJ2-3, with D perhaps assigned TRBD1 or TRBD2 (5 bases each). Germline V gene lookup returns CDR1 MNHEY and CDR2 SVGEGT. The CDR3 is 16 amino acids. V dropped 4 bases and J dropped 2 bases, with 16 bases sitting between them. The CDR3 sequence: CASSLRGASFTDTQYF. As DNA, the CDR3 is TGTGCCAGCAGTTTACGAGGGGCTAGCTTCACAGATACGCAGTATTTT.

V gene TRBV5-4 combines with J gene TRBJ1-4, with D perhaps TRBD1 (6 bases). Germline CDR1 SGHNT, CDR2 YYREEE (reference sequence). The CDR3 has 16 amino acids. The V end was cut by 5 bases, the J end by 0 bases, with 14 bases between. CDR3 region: CASRPGETATNEKLFF. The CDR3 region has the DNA TGTGCCAGCAGGCCAGGGGAGACGGCAACTAATGAAAAACTGTTTTTT.

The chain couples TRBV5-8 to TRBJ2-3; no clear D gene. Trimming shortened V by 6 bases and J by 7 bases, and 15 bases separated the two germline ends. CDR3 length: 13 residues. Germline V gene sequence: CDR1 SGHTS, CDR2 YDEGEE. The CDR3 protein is CASKKEGLYTQYF. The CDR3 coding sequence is TGTGCCAGCAAAAAGGAAGGGTTATATACGCAGTATTTT. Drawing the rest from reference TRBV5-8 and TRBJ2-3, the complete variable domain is EAGVTQSPTHLIKTRGQQATLRCSPISGHTSVYWYQQALGLGLQFLLWYDEGEERNRGNFPPRFSGRQFPNYSSELNVNALELEDSALYLCASKKEGLYTQYFGPGTRLTVL.

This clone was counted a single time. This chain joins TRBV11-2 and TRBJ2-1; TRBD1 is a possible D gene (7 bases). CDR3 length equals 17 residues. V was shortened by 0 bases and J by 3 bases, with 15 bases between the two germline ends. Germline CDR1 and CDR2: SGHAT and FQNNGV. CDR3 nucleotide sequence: TGTGCCAGCAGCTTAGATGACGCGGGGACAGTCTACAATGAGCAGTTCTTC. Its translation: CASSLDDAGTVYNEQFF.

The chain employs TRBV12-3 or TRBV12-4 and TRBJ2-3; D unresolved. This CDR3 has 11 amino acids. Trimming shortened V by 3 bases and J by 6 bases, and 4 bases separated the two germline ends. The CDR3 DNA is TGTGCCAGCAGTTTCGGGGATACGCAGTATTTT. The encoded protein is CASSFGDTQYF.

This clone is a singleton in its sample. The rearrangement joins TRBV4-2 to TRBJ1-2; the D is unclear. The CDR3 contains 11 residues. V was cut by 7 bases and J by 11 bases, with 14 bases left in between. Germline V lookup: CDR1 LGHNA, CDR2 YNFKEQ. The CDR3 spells CASNLHIRYTF. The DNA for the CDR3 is TGTGCCAGCAACCTCCACATTAGGTACACCTTC.

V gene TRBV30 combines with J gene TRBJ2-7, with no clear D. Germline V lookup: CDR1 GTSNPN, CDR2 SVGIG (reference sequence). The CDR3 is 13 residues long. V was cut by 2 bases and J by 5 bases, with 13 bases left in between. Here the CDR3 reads CAWSRTMANEQYF. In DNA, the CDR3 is TGTGCCTGGAGTAGAACGATGGCCAACGAGCAGTACTTC.

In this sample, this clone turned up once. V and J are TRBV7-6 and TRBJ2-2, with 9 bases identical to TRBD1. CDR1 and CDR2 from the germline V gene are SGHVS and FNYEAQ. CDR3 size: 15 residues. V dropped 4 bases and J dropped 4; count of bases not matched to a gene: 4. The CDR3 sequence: CASSWDRVGTGELFF. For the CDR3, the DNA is TGTGCCAGCAGCTGGGACAGGGTGGGCACCGGGGAGCTGTTTTTT.

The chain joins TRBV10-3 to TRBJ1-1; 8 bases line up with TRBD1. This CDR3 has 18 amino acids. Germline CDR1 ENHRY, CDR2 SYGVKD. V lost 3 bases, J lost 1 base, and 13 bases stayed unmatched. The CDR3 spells CAISDFQGARGKNTEAFF. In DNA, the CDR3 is TGTGCCATCAGTGACTTCCAGGGGGCGAGGGGGAAGAACACTGAAGCTTTCTTT.

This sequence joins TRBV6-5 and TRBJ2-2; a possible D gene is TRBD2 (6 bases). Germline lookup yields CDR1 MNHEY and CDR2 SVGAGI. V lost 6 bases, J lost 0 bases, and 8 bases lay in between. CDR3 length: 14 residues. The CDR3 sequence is CASREGPNTGELFF. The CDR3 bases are TGTGCCAGCAGGGAGGGACCGAACACCGGGGAGCTGTTTTTT.

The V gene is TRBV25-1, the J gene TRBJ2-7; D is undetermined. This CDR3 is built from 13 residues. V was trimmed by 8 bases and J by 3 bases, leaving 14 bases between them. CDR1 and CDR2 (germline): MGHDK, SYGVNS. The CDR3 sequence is CASSQLVSYEQYF. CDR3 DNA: TGTGCCAGCTCGCAGTTGGTCAGCTACGAGCAGTACTTC.

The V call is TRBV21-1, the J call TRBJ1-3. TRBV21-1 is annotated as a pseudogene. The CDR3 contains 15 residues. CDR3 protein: CASRSGGEPLNTIYF. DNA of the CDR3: TGTGCCAGCAGGTCCGGCGGGGAGCCTTTAAACACCATATATTTT.

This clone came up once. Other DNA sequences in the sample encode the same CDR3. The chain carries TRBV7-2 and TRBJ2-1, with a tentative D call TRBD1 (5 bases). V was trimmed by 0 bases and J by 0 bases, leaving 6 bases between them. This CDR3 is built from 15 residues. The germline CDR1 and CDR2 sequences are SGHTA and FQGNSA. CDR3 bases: TGTGCCAGCAGCTTAGCAGGGGTCTCCTACAATGAGCAGTTCTTC. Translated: CASSLAGVSYNEQFF.

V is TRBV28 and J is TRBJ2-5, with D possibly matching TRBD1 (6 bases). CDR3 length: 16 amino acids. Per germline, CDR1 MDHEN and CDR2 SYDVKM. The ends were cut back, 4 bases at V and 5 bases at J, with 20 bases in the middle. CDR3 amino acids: CASSYPNPQGLETQYF. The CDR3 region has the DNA TGTGCCAGCAGTTACCCGAACCCCCAGGGGTTGGAGACCCAGTACTTC.

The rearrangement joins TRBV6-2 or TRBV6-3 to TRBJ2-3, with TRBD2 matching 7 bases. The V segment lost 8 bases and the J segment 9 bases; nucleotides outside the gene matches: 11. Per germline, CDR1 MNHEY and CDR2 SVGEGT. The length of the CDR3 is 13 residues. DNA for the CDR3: TGTGCCAGCTGCCCTAGCGGCGTTTCAACGCAGTATTTT. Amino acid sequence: CASCPSGVSTQYF.

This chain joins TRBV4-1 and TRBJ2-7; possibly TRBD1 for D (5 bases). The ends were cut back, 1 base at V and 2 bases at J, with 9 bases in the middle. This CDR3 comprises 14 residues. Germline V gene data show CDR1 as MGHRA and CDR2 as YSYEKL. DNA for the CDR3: TGCGCCAGCAGCCAAGGGCCAGGGACCTACGAGCAGTACTTC. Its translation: CASSQGPGTYEQYF.

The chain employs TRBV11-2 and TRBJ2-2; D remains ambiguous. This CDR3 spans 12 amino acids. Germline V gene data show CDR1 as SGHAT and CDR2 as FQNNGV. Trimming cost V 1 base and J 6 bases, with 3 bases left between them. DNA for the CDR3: TGTGCCAGCAGCTTAGGGTCCGGGGAGCTGTTTTTT. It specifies CASSLGSGELFF.

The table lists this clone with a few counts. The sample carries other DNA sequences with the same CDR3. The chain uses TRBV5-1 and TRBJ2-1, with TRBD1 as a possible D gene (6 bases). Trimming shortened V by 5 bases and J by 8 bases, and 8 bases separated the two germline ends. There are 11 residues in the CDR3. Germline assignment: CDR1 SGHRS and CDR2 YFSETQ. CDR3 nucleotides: TGCGCCAGCAGAGAGGGGGATGAGCAGTTCTTC. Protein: CASREGDEQFF. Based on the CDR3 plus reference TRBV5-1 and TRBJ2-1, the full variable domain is KAGVTQTPRYLIKTRGQQVTLSCSPISGHRSVSWYQQTPGQGLQFLFEYFSETQRNKGNFPGRFSGRQFSNSRSEMNVSTLELGDSALYLCASREGDEQFFGPGTRLTVL.

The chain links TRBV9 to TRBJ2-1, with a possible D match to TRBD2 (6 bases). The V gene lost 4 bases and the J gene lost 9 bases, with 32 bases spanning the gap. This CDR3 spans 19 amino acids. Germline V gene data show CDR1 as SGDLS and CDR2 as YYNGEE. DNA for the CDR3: TGTGCCAGCAGCCCCCGGGTGGCTGGACCGGCCGCCCTGGGAGGTGAGCAGTTCTTC. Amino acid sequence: CASSPRVAGPAALGGEQFF.

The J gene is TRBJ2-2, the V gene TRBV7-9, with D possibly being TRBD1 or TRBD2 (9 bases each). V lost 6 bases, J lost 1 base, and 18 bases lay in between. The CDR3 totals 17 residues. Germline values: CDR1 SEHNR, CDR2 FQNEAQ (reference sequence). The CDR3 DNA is TGTGCCAGCAGGGGACAGGGACTAGCATGGAACACCGGGGAGCTGTTTTTT. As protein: CASRGQGLAWNTGELFF. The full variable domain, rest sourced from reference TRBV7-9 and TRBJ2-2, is DTGVSQNPRHKITKRGQNVTFRCDPISEHNRLYWYRQTLGQGPEFLTYFQNEAQLEKSRLLSDRFSAERPKGSFSTLEIQRTEQGDSAMYLCASRGQGLAWNTGELFFGEGSRLTVL.

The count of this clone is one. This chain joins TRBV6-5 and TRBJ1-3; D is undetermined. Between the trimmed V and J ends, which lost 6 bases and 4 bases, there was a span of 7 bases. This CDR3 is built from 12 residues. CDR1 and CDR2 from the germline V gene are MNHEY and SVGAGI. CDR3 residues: CASSLGGNTIYF. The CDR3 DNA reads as TGTGCCAGCAGCCTAGGGGGAAACACCATATATTTT.

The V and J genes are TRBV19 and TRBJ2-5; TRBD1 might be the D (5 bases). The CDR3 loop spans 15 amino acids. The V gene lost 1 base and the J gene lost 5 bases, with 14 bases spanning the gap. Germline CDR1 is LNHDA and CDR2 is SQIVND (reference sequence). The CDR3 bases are TGTGCCAGTAGTATAGGCCCAGGGCAGGAGGAGACCCAGTACTTC. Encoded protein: CASSIGPGQEETQYF.